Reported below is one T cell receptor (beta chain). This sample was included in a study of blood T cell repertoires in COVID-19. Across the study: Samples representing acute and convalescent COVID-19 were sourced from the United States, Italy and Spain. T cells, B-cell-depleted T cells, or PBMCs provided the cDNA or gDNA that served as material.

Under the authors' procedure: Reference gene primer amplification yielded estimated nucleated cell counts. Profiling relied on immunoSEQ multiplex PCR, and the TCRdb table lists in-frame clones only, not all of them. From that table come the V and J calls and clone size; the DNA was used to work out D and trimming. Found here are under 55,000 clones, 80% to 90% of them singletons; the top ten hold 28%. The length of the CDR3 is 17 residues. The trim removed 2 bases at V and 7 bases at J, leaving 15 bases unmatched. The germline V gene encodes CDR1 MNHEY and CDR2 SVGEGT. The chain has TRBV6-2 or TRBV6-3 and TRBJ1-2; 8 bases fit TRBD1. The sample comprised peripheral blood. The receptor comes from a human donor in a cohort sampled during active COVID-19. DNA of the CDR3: TGTGCCAGCAGTTACGCTCATGGAAGGACAGGGCATTTTGGCTACACCTTC. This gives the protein CASSYAHGRTGHFGYTF.